This entry lists 12 T cell receptor beta chains sequenced from one sample in a study of T cell responses to AZD1222 COVID-19 vaccine. Method: immunoSEQ multiplex PCR; TCRdb's copy keeps in-frame clones and lacks some. The sample records 150,000 or so clones, around 90% being singletons. The source was peripheral blood, collected on day 0 of AZD1222 vaccination. These receptor sequences come from an adult in good health.

The V gene is TRBV12-3 or TRBV12-4, the J gene TRBJ2-6; D is uncertain. The V gene lost 5 bases and the J gene lost 13 bases, with 12 bases spanning the gap. CDR3 length equals 12 residues. The CDR3 DNA is TGTGCCAGCAGTCCCCCGGTTGCAGTCCTGACTTTC. This gives the protein CASSPPVAVLTF.

The rearrangement uses TRBV5-5 and TRBJ1-6; D is perhaps TRBD1 (6 bases). Germline lookup yields CDR1 SGHKS and CDR2 YYEKEE (reference sequence). This CDR3 is 14 amino acids long. With 2 bases removed from V and 5 bases from J, the gap between germline ends came to 8 bases. This CDR3 is CASSFGQNNSPLHF. CDR3 in DNA: TGTGCCAGCAGCTTTGGACAGAATAATTCACCCCTCCACTTT.

The chain links TRBV9 to TRBJ2-3, with a tentative D call TRBD2 (6 bases). V was cut by 0 bases and J by 2 bases, with 10 bases left in between. Germline CDR1 and CDR2: SGDLS and YYNGEE. The CDR3 contains 15 residues. In nucleotides, the CDR3 is TGTGCCAGCAGCGTAGTGGGGGGACCCACAGATACGCAGTATTTT. This codes for CASSVVGGPTDTQYF.

J is TRBJ2-2 and V is TRBV20-1; 16 bases are a match to TRBD2. Germline assignment: CDR1 DFQATT and CDR2 SNEGSKA (reference sequence). With V trimmed by 3 bases and J by 6 bases, 4 bases remained unmatched. The CDR3 has 16 residues. CDR3 nucleotide sequence: TGCAGTGCTAGTTCCGGGACTAGCGGGGGGGCCGGGGAGCTGTTTTTT. As protein: CSASSGTSGGAGELFF.

V is TRBV11-2 and J is TRBJ2-7; TRBD1 matches 7 bases. V shed 8 bases, J shed 2 bases, and the junction held 6 bases outside the gene matches. The CDR3 runs 13 residues. The germline gives CDR1 SGHAT, CDR2 FQNNGV. CDR3 protein: CASWAGGPYEQYF. The CDR3 bases are TGTGCCAGCTGGGCAGGGGGTCCCTACGAGCAGTACTTC.

The CDR3 loop is CASSLEALGGGLNTEAFF. CDR3 bases: TGTGCCAGCAGCTTAGAAGCCCTTGGCGGAGGGTTGAACACTGAAGCTTTCTTT. The chain recombines TRBV11-2 with TRBJ1-1; no reliable D call. The ends were cut back, 0 bases at V and 0 bases at J, with 17 bases in the middle. Germline V gene sequence: CDR1 SGHAT, CDR2 FQNNGV. The CDR3 contains 18 residues. The full variable domain, with the rest looked up from reference TRBV11-2 and TRBJ1-1, is EAGVAQSPRYKIIEKRQSVAFWCNPISGHATLYWYQQILGQGPKLLIQFQNNGVVDDSQLPKDRFSAERLKGVDSTLKIQPAKLEDSAVYLCASSLEALGGGLNTEAFFGQGTRLTVV.

The V gene is TRBV4-2, the J gene TRBJ1-5, with D possibly being TRBD1 (6 bases). Trimming took off 0 bases at V and 1 base at J, with 16 bases between the two ends. The CDR3 sequence is 18 residues long. Germline CDR1 reads LGHNA; CDR2 reads YNFKEQ. CDR3 region: CASSQDPTGLQSNQPQHF. The CDR3 region has the DNA TGTGCCAGCAGCCAAGATCCGACAGGCCTCCAGAGCAATCAGCCCCAGCATTTT.

This chain connects TRBV28 to TRBJ2-7; D remains unclear. The V gene lost 3 bases and the J gene lost 5 bases, with 17 bases spanning the gap. CDR1 is MDHEN and CDR2 is SYDVKM in the germline V gene. This CDR3 has 15 residues. The CDR3 loop reads CASSFLVAEVDEQYF. In nucleotides, the CDR3 is TGTGCCAGCAGTTTTTTGGTTGCCGAGGTCGACGAGCAGTACTTC.

V usage is TRBV7-2 and J usage is TRBJ1-6; no clear D. Germline V gene data show CDR1 as SGHTA and CDR2 as FQGNSA. V was clipped by 1 base and J by 7 bases, with 11 bases between them. The CDR3 sequence is 15 residues long. The CDR3 DNA sequence: TGTGCCAGCAGCTTAGGATCCTCGCAAAATTCACCCCTCCACTTT. Protein: CASSLGSSQNSPLHF.

This CDR3 is CASSPGGLANYGYTF. The CDR3 DNA reads as TGTGCCAGCTCACCGGGAGGACTAGCTAACTATGGCTACACCTTC. The chain employs TRBV18 and TRBJ1-2; D gene uncertain. The CDR3 contains 15 residues. Trimming took off 3 bases at V and 0 bases at J, with 11 bases between the two ends. The germline V gene has CDR1 KGHSH and CDR2 LQKENI.

This clone was counted a single time. J is TRBJ2-7 and V is TRBV5-1, with 7 bases aligning to TRBD1. This CDR3 is 13 amino acids long. From germline, CDR1 is SGHRS and CDR2 YFSETQ. Trimming removed 2 bases from V and 3 bases from J; junction bases left unmatched: 2. CDR3 sequence reads: CASSLDRVYEQYF. The CDR3 DNA sequence: TGCGCCAGCAGCTTAGACAGGGTCTACGAGCAGTACTTC.

The V gene is TRBV7-8, the J gene TRBJ2-7; 10 bases agree with TRBD1. This CDR3 region has 15 residues. V was clipped by 1 base and J by 9 bases; unmatched bases: 9. CDR1 and CDR2 from the germline V gene are SGHVS and FQNEAQ. The CDR3 loop is CASSLGQGAGLRQYF. CDR3 bases: TGTGCCAGCAGCTTAGGACAGGGGGCGGGTCTTCGGCAGTACTTC.